This T cell receptor beta chain was profiled in a study of tumor-infiltrating lymphocytes in oesophageal squamous cell carcinoma. V dropped 5 bases and J dropped 10 bases, with 18 bases sitting between them. There are 14 residues in the CDR3. Ten or more counts support this clonotype. This could be a read error, since a much larger clone is one nucleotide away. MiXCR, run by TCRdb on the PCR reads, gives a single entry per CDR3 protein. This sample has about 17,000 distinct CDR3 sequences, with roughly 40% found just once. The J gene is TRBJ2-1, the V gene TRBV12-3 or TRBV12-4; D might be TRBD1 (6 bases). This TCR derives from a female donor with esophageal squamous cell carcinoma. The specimen was normal esophageal tissue next to the tumor. In DNA form, the CDR3 reads TGTGCCAGCAGTAGGGGACATAGCTCCTACGAGCAGTTCTTC. Translation: CASSRGHSSYEQFF.